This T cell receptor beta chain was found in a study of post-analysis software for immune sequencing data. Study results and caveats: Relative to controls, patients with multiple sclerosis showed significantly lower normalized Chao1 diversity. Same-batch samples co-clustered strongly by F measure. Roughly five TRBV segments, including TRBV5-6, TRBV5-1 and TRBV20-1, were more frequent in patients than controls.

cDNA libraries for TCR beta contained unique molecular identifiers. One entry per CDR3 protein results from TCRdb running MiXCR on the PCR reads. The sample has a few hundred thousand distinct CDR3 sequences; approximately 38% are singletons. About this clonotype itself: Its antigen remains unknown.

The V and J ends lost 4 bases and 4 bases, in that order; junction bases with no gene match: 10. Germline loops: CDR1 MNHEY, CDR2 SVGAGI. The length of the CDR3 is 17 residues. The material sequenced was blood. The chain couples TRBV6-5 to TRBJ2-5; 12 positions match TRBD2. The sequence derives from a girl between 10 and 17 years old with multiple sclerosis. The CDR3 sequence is CASSSLAGGRVLETQYF. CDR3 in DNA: TGTGCCAGCAGTTCCCTAGCGGGGGGGCGAGTCCTAGAGACCCAGTACTTC.